Given below is one T cell receptor (beta chain) in context. The sample comes from a study of control samples from healthy donors and cancer patients. TCRdb's copy holds only in-frame clones and misses some; the assay was immunoSEQ multiplex PCR. The profile shows a few hundred thousand clones, 80% to 95% of them singletons. Germline trimming cut 7 bases from V and 8 bases from J; bases unmatched to any gene: 5. This CDR3 has 13 residues. Germline V gene data show CDR1 as SQVTM and CDR2 as ANQGSEA. The gene calls are TRBV29-1 and TRBJ1-4, with TRBD1 matching 12 bases. The source material was PBMCs. This clonotype originated in a man aged 35 to 55 with head and neck cancer. This CDR3 is CSGGQGAGEKLFF. Written as DNA, the CDR3 is TGCAGCGGGGGACAGGGGGCAGGGGAAAAACTGTTTTTT.